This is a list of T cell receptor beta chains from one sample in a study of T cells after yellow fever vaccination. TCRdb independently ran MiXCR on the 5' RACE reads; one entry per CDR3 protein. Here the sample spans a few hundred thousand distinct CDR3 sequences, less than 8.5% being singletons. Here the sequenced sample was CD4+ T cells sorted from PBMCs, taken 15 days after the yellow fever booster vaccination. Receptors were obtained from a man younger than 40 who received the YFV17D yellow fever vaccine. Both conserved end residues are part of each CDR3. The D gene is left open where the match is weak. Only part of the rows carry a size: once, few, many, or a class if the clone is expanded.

CDR3 DNA: TGTGCCACAGCAGTGGGCGTCCAAGAGACCCAGTACTTC
CDR3 protein: CATAVGVQETQYF
V gene: TRBV10-3
J gene: TRBJ2-5
D gene: -
clone size: -

CDR3 DNA: TGTGCCAGCAGTCCCGTCCTTGTCTACGAGCAGTACTTC
CDR3 protein: CASSPVLVYEQYF
V gene: TRBV28
J gene: TRBJ2-7
D gene: -
clone size: -

CDR3 DNA: TGTGCCAGCAGCTCCCTCGCGGGAACGAATGAGCAGTTCTTC
CDR3 protein: CASSSLAGTNEQFF
V gene: TRBV5-5
J gene: TRBJ2-1
D gene: -
clone size: many

CDR3 DNA: TGCTGTGCTAGGCTTGCTAGCGGGAATGACAATGAGCAGTTCTTC
CDR3 protein: CCARLASGNDNEQFF
V gene: TRBV20-1
J gene: TRBJ2-1
D gene: TRBD2
clone size: -

CDR3 DNA: TGTGCCAGCAGCCAAGGGCTAACAGACTACAATGAGCAGTTCTTC
CDR3 protein: CASSQGLTDYNEQFF
V gene: TRBV6-1
J gene: TRBJ2-1
D gene: -
clone size: few

CDR3 DNA: TGCAGTGCTAGGCATGGACAGGGCCCACAAGAGACCCAGTACTTC
CDR3 protein: CSARHGQGPQETQYF
V gene: TRBV20-1
J gene: TRBJ2-5
D gene: TRBD1
clone size: many

CDR3 DNA: TGTGCCAGCAGCCCCCCGGGGGGGAATGGGAATGAGCAGTTCTTC
CDR3 protein: CASSPPGGNGNEQFF
V gene: TRBV7-2
J gene: TRBJ2-1
D gene: TRBD2
clone size: few

CDR3 DNA: TGCGCCAGCAGCTTGACAGGTTTCGACGAGCAGTACTTC
CDR3 protein: CASSLTGFDEQYF
V gene: TRBV5-1
J gene: TRBJ2-7
D gene: -
clone size: few

CDR3 DNA: TGTGCCAGCTCACCCTCCCGGACTCTCACAGATACGCAGTATTTT
CDR3 protein: CASSPSRTLTDTQYF
V gene: TRBV18
J gene: TRBJ2-3
D gene: -
clone size: few

CDR3 DNA: TGTGCCAGCGGTAGGATCGAGGGGCGGGGCTACACCTTC
CDR3 protein: CASGRIEGRGYTF
V gene: TRBV12-3/TRBV12-4
J gene: TRBJ1-2
D gene: -
clone size: -

CDR3 DNA: TGTGCCAGCGAAAAAGGGTTAGGTGGCTACACCTTC
CDR3 protein: CASEKGLGGYTF
V gene: TRBV7-2
J gene: TRBJ1-2
D gene: -
clone size: -

CDR3 DNA: TGTGCCACCAGCGTTAGCGGGAGTTCCCCCTACGAGCAGTACTTC
CDR3 protein: CATSVSGSSPYEQYF
V gene: TRBV15
J gene: TRBJ2-7
D gene: TRBD2
clone size: few

CDR3 DNA: TGTGCCAGCAGCCTTCCCGGTGGCAACGAGCAGTACTTC
CDR3 protein: CASSLPGGNEQYF
V gene: TRBV6-2/TRBV6-3
J gene: TRBJ2-7
D gene: -
clone size: few

CDR3 DNA: TGCAGCGTTGAACGGCTTGGTGGCTACGAGCAGTACTTC
CDR3 protein: CSVERLGGYEQYF
V gene: TRBV29-1
J gene: TRBJ2-7
D gene: -
clone size: many

CDR3 DNA: TGCAGCGTTGACGCGGGAGCCAACAATGAGCAGTTCTTC
CDR3 protein: CSVDAGANNEQFF
V gene: TRBV29-1
J gene: TRBJ2-1
D gene: TRBD2
clone size: -

CDR3 DNA: TGTGCCAGCAGCCTATCCGTATCTTCAGGGGATACTGAAGCTTTCTTT
CDR3 protein: CASSLSVSSGDTEAFF
V gene: TRBV27
J gene: TRBJ1-1
D gene: -
clone size: -

CDR3 DNA: TGTGCCAGCAGTGACGCGGGGAACTACGAGCAGTACTTC
CDR3 protein: CASSDAGNYEQYF
V gene: TRBV2
J gene: TRBJ2-7
D gene: -
clone size: many

CDR3 DNA: TGCGCCAGCAGCTTGGAGGGGGTCGGTATTAACATTCAGTACTTC
CDR3 protein: CASSLEGVGINIQYF
V gene: TRBV5-1
J gene: TRBJ2-4
D gene: -
clone size: -

CDR3 DNA: TGTGCCAGTAGTAATGGACTAGCGGGAGTGGAGACCCAGTACTTC
CDR3 protein: CASSNGLAGVETQYF
V gene: TRBV19
J gene: TRBJ2-5
D gene: TRBD2
clone size: -

CDR3 DNA: TGTGCCATCAGTGACGGTAGCGGGAGGGCCTACGAGCAGTACTTC
CDR3 protein: CAISDGSGRAYEQYF
V gene: TRBV10-3
J gene: TRBJ2-7
D gene: TRBD2
clone size: few

CDR3 DNA: TGTGCCAGCAGCCGAGGCGGGGGCAACACAGATACGCAGTATTTT
CDR3 protein: CASSRGGGNTDTQYF
V gene: TRBV7-2
J gene: TRBJ2-3
D gene: -
clone size: few

CDR3 DNA: TGTGCCAGCAGTTTACAGGGAAAAAGAGGGCAGCCCCAGCATTTT
CDR3 protein: CASSLQGKRGQPQHF
V gene: TRBV6-2/TRBV6-3
J gene: TRBJ1-5
D gene: -
clone size: few

CDR3 DNA: TGCGCCAGCAGCTTGGGGGACAGGGTATCTACGGCGCAGTACTTC
CDR3 protein: CASSLGDRVSTAQYF
V gene: TRBV5-1
J gene: TRBJ2-7
D gene: TRBD1
clone size: few

CDR3 DNA: TGTGCCAGTACTCCGTTGGAAGCGGCCTCGTTCTTC
CDR3 protein: CASTPLEAASFF
V gene: TRBV19
J gene: TRBJ2-1
D gene: -
clone size: -

CDR3 DNA: TGTGCCAGCAGCTCTAGAAACATTCAGTACTTC
CDR3 protein: CASSSRNIQYF
V gene: TRBV7-2
J gene: TRBJ2-4
D gene: -
clone size: -

CDR3 DNA: TGTGCCAGCAGCTCCGGACCCCGGGCCGAGCAGTACTTC
CDR3 protein: CASSSGPRAEQYF
V gene: TRBV7-2
J gene: TRBJ2-7
D gene: -
clone size: few

CDR3 DNA: TGTGCCAGCAGCTTGGGCCAGGGTGGGTCAGTCAAGCAGTACTTC
CDR3 protein: CASSLGQGGSVKQYF
V gene: TRBV5-4
J gene: TRBJ2-7
D gene: -
clone size: few

CDR3 DNA: TGTGCCAGCAGTTACGAGCGCGGGAGCTCAAGATTGGACCACAATGAGCAGTTCTTC
CDR3 protein: CASSYERGSSRLDHNEQFF
V gene: TRBV6-5
J gene: TRBJ2-1
D gene: TRBD2
clone size: -

CDR3 DNA: TGTGCCACCAGCAGAGATGGGCTAGTAGGCGATACGCAGTATTTT
CDR3 protein: CATSRDGLVGDTQYF
V gene: TRBV15
J gene: TRBJ2-3
D gene: -
clone size: -

CDR3 DNA: TGTGCCAGCACAGGGAGGAGGAACAATCAGCCCCAGCATTTT
CDR3 protein: CASTGRRNNQPQHF
V gene: TRBV2
J gene: TRBJ1-5
D gene: -
clone size: few

CDR3 DNA: TGTGCCAGCAGCTTAGCAGGGAACGGTGGCTACACCTTC
CDR3 protein: CASSLAGNGGYTF
V gene: TRBV7-2
J gene: TRBJ1-2
D gene: -
clone size: -

CDR3 DNA: TGTGCCAGCAGCTTAGAGTTGGTAGGGGCCTACGAGCAGTACTTC
CDR3 protein: CASSLELVGAYEQYF
V gene: TRBV7-2
J gene: TRBJ2-7
D gene: -
clone size: -

CDR3 DNA: TGCGCCAGCAGCTCCGGACAGGATGAAAAACTGTTTTTT
CDR3 protein: CASSSGQDEKLFF
V gene: TRBV5-1
J gene: TRBJ1-4
D gene: TRBD1
clone size: -

CDR3 DNA: TGCAGTGCTACGCCACCGGACAGGGGAGGCACAGATACGCAGTATTTT
CDR3 protein: CSATPPDRGGTDTQYF
V gene: TRBV20-1
J gene: TRBJ2-3
D gene: TRBD1
clone size: -

CDR3 DNA: TGCAGTGCTAGAGACGCAGTCAGGGACCACGAGCAGTACTTC
CDR3 protein: CSARDAVRDHEQYF
V gene: TRBV20-1
J gene: TRBJ2-7
D gene: -
clone size: few

CDR3 DNA: TGCAGTGCTGACTCGGACAGGGGGGGACAGCCCCAGCATTTT
CDR3 protein: CSADSDRGGQPQHF
V gene: TRBV20-1
J gene: TRBJ1-5
D gene: TRBD1
clone size: many

CDR3 DNA: TGTGCCAGCGGTACGGCTAGCGGGAGTCACAATGAGCAGTTCTTC
CDR3 protein: CASGTASGSHNEQFF
V gene: TRBV28
J gene: TRBJ2-1
D gene: TRBD2
clone size: few

CDR3 DNA: TGCAGTGCTAGAGCAGGACTAGCGGCTCGGTACCAAGAGACCCAGTACTTC
CDR3 protein: CSARAGLAARYQETQYF
V gene: TRBV20-1
J gene: TRBJ2-5
D gene: TRBD2
clone size: -

CDR3 DNA: TGCAGTGCTCCCTTTGGCCCTAATGAAAAACTGTTTTTT
CDR3 protein: CSAPFGPNEKLFF
V gene: TRBV20-1
J gene: TRBJ1-4
D gene: -
clone size: -

CDR3 DNA: TGCAGTGCCACTACAGGGAACACTGAAGCTTTCTTT
CDR3 protein: CSATTGNTEAFF
V gene: TRBV20-1
J gene: TRBJ1-1
D gene: -
clone size: -

CDR3 DNA: TGCGCCAGAGAGAGCGGGCTTAAAGGTTACGAGCAGTTCTTC
CDR3 protein: CARESGLKGYEQFF
V gene: TRBV5-1
J gene: TRBJ2-1
D gene: -
clone size: many

CDR3 DNA: TGTGCCAGCAGCCTAAAGGGTGATTACGAGCAGTACTTC
CDR3 protein: CASSLKGDYEQYF
V gene: TRBV7-8
J gene: TRBJ2-7
D gene: -
clone size: -

CDR3 DNA: TGTGCCAGCAGGAAGCTTTACGAGCAGTACTTC
CDR3 protein: CASRKLYEQYF
V gene: TRBV25-1
J gene: TRBJ2-7
D gene: -
clone size: few

CDR3 DNA: TGTGCCATCAGGCCCGGGACTAGCGCCCACAATGAGCAGTTCTTC
CDR3 protein: CAIRPGTSAHNEQFF
V gene: TRBV10-3
J gene: TRBJ2-1
D gene: TRBD2
clone size: -

CDR3 DNA: TGTGCCACCAGAGCCCCGCTAGCGGGGACCTCTGGGGCCAACGTCCTGACTTTC
CDR3 protein: CATRAPLAGTSGANVLTF
V gene: TRBV15
J gene: TRBJ2-6
D gene: TRBD2
clone size: -

CDR3 DNA: TGTGCCAGCTCAATACCCCTAGGTAGCGGACAAGAGACCCAGTACTTC
CDR3 protein: CASSIPLGSGQETQYF
V gene: TRBV18
J gene: TRBJ2-5
D gene: -
clone size: few

CDR3 DNA: TGTGCCAGCAGCTTAGGCTGGAACAGGGGGGCTGAGCAGTTCTTC
CDR3 protein: CASSLGWNRGAEQFF
V gene: TRBV7-2
J gene: TRBJ2-1
D gene: TRBD1
clone size: few

CDR3 DNA: TGTGCCAGCAGTCCCCGGTCCAGCTATGGCTACACCTTC
CDR3 protein: CASSPRSSYGYTF
V gene: TRBV12-3/TRBV12-4
J gene: TRBJ1-2
D gene: -
clone size: few

CDR3 DNA: TGTGCCAGCAGTGGCGGACTAGCGGGAGGGGAGCTGTTTTTT
CDR3 protein: CASSGGLAGGELFF
V gene: TRBV12-3/TRBV12-4
J gene: TRBJ2-2
D gene: TRBD2
clone size: few

CDR3 DNA: TGTGCCAGTAGTATCTCTGGGACAGGGACTAACTATGGCTACACCTTC
CDR3 protein: CASSISGTGTNYGYTF
V gene: TRBV19
J gene: TRBJ1-2
D gene: TRBD1
clone size: -

CDR3 DNA: TGTGCCATCAGACCGACTACCCGTGACACCGGGGAGCTGTTTTTT
CDR3 protein: CAIRPTTRDTGELFF
V gene: TRBV10-3
J gene: TRBJ2-2
D gene: -
clone size: many

CDR3 DNA: TGTGCCATCAGTGCCTGGACTAGCGGGACCTACAATGAGCAGTTCTTC
CDR3 protein: CAISAWTSGTYNEQFF
V gene: TRBV10-3
J gene: TRBJ2-1
D gene: TRBD2
clone size: few

CDR3 DNA: TGTGCCAGCAGCACCGGGACGGCCCCTGAAGCTTTCTTT
CDR3 protein: CASSTGTAPEAFF
V gene: TRBV5-4
J gene: TRBJ1-1
D gene: -
clone size: few

CDR3 DNA: TGTGCCAGCAGCTTAGGGTCCTCGGCTTCCTACGAGCAGTACTTC
CDR3 protein: CASSLGSSASYEQYF
V gene: TRBV7-9
J gene: TRBJ2-7
D gene: -
clone size: few

CDR3 DNA: TGTGCCGCCAGCTTGGAAGCCATCTCCACAGATACGCAGTATTTT
CDR3 protein: CAASLEAISTDTQYF
V gene: TRBV10-3
J gene: TRBJ2-3
D gene: -
clone size: few

CDR3 DNA: TGTGCCAGCAGTTACGGGGTCGGAGGGACCTTGGTCGGGGAGACCCAGTACTTC
CDR3 protein: CASSYGVGGTLVGETQYF
V gene: TRBV6-5
J gene: TRBJ2-5
D gene: -
clone size: few

CDR3 DNA: TGCAGCGTTGGTCTCGGGACAGGCCAAGAGACCCAGTACTTC
CDR3 protein: CSVGLGTGQETQYF
V gene: TRBV29-1
J gene: TRBJ2-5
D gene: TRBD1
clone size: many

CDR3 DNA: TGTGCCAGCAGTTTCATAGCGGGAGGGCGTACCGGGGAGCTGTTTTTT
CDR3 protein: CASSFIAGGRTGELFF
V gene: TRBV28
J gene: TRBJ2-2
D gene: TRBD2
clone size: -

CDR3 DNA: TGCAGCGTTGTGTCAGGGGGCGACGAAAAACTGTTTTTT
CDR3 protein: CSVVSGGDEKLFF
V gene: TRBV29-1
J gene: TRBJ1-4
D gene: TRBD1
clone size: few

CDR3 DNA: TGTGCCAGTAAGACGGGACTAGCGGGAGTTACGCCGTTCTTC
CDR3 protein: CASKTGLAGVTPFF
V gene: TRBV19
J gene: TRBJ2-1
D gene: TRBD2
clone size: many